This passage covers 5 T cell receptor beta chains from one sample sequenced in a study of T cell changes during pregnancy in multiple sclerosis. Clones were read by immunoSEQ multiplex PCR, and TCRdb kept only the in-frame ones, dropping some. The table shows 65,000 to 90,000 clones, with nearly 95% occurring only once. Sequences were derived from CD4+ T cells from peripheral blood mononuclear cells, sampled after pregnancy. These receptors were collected from a female donor with multiple sclerosis, enrolled in a pregnancy study.

This clone was found a few times. This chain connects TRBV7-3 to TRBJ1-1, with D possibly being TRBD1 (5 bases). V gave up 5 bases and J gave up 0 bases, with 13 bases separating them. Germline assignment: CDR1 SGHTA and CDR2 FQGTGA. The CDR3 is made up of 15 amino acids. Here the CDR3 reads CASSLSGNLNTEAFF. The CDR3 coding sequence is TGTGCCAGCAGCCTATCAGGGAACCTGAACACTGAAGCTTTCTTT.

This chain connects TRBV7-8 to TRBJ1-1, with D possibly being TRBD1 (6 bases). The CDR3 spans 16 residues. V gave up 0 bases and J gave up 5 bases, with 16 bases separating them. The germline V gene encodes CDR1 SGHVS and CDR2 FQNEAQ. The CDR3 sequence: CASSLATSGGGTEAFF. In nucleotides, the CDR3 is TGTGCCAGCAGCTTAGCGACTTCGGGGGGCGGAACTGAAGCTTTCTTT.

This rearrangement joins TRBV6-5 to TRBJ2-2; maybe TRBD1 (6 bases). V lost 7 bases to trimming and J lost 1 base, with 13 bases between them. CDR1 MNHEY and CDR2 SVGAGI come from the germline V gene. The CDR3 consists of 15 residues. The CDR3 is CASKGELMNTGELFF. Here the CDR3 DNA reads TGTGCCAGCAAGGGGGAGCTCATGAACACCGGGGAGCTGTTTTTT.

The V and J genes are TRBV5-1 and TRBJ1-6; tentative D call: TRBD1 (6 bases). There are 15 residues in the CDR3. Trimming pared 0 bases from V and 9 bases from J, leaving 13 bases between. Germline CDR1 and CDR2: SGHRS and YFSETQ. CDR3 coding DNA: TGCGCCAGCAGCTTGGGGACAGAAAAACTTTCACCCCTCCACTTT. Translating it yields CASSLGTEKLSPLHF.

The rearrangement uses TRBV18 and TRBJ2-2; D perhaps matches TRBD2 (6 bases). Germline V gene lookup returns CDR1 KGHSH and CDR2 LQKENI. The CDR3 has 16 residues. V was pared by 3 bases and J by 4 bases, with 15 bases between. The CDR3 DNA reads TGTGCCAGCTCACCTCCCACGGGAGTGATCACCGGGGAGCTGTTTTTT. The encoded protein is CASSPPTGVITGELFF.